This T cell receptor (beta chain) came from a study of T cells in Graves' hyperthyroidism and ophthalmopathy (dated by TCRdb to between 2018 and 2021). Broadly, across the study: To identify distinguishing TCR V-J signatures, a discovery cohort of around 100 patients was used, comprising 43 with Graves' ophthalmopathy and around 57 with stable Graves' hyperthyroidism. An independent validation cohort of fewer than 20 hyperthyroidism patients and 17 patients who later progressed to ophthalmopathy tested prospective prediction of ophthalmopathy. For training and testing, the 100 patients in the discovery cohort were randomly divided in a 7:3 ratio. In addition, the study compared T-cell repertoires in thyroid tissue and in blood from five to seven Graves' hyperthyroidism patients. After blood sampling, hyperthyroidism patients were treated with methimazole at a starting dose of 30 mg daily, and ophthalmopathy patients were treated with high-dose intravenous methylprednisolone. The paper describes TCR Vbeta CDR3 sequencing of around 140 peripheral blood samples, made up of about 40 ophthalmopathy patients, around 78 hyperthyroidism patients and 17 progressor patients. General conclusions and limits of the study: No statistical method was used to set the sample size in advance, and investigators knew the group allocation. Most expanded thyroid clonotypes (frequency above 0.001) were also detected in blood, suggesting blood repertoires may reflect thyroid immune responses. A model built on a 13 V-J signature distinguished ophthalmopathy from stable hyperthyroidism, reaching roughly 88% sensitivity and about 81% specificity in cross-validation and 80%/75% in testing. During validation, the model predicted progression to ophthalmopathy a median of approximately 6.5 months ahead of onset, with roughly 65% sensitivity and 72% to 80% specificity.

This clonotype was observed many times. This clone's antigen is unknown. No much larger clone is present one base from it, and per-base qualities are unavailable. The study excluded patients with uncontrolled infections, other autoimmune diseases, pregnancy or lactation. Diagnoses were based on clinical symptoms, serum thyroxine and TRAb, thyroid ultrasound and orbital computed tomography. Trizol reagent was used to extract total RNA, and RNA quality was then checked on an Agilent 2100 Bioanalyzer. Based on the germline V gene (reference sequence), the CDR1 and CDR2 sequences are MNHNY and SVGAGI. From its cysteine to its phenylalanine, the CDR3 spans 17 amino acids. The entry retains the CDR3 DNA only, 51 bases that are in frame from base 1. The V end gives up 0 bases and the J end 2 bases, leaving 7 bases in the junction not matched to a gene. The TCR beta CDR3 regions were amplified from RNA transcripts. For the first round of RT-PCR on the TCR CDR3, the HTBI primer set was used together with the Qiagen OneStep RT-PCR kit. Libraries were constructed in a second round of multiplex PCR, after which size selection and purification were performed. The libraries were sequenced on an Illumina HiSeq2000 using paired-end 100 bp reads. The authors' pipeline ran thus. SOAPnuke was used to process the raw data, removing reads that contained adapters or uncalled bases, had a mean Phred below 15, or lacked an exact match to the constant primer or identifier. High-quality paired reads were merged with COPE v1.2.5, and unique nucleotide sequences were defined as clonotypes. Clonotypes were aligned to IMGT TRBV, TRBD and TRBJ reference segments using MiTCR v1.1. Only V-J combinations with frequency above 0.0001, covering 99% to 99.2% of repertoires, were analysed. The TCS score was defined as F50 (clonal expansion) divided by E x V (chaos), with BLOSUM62-based TCRdist calculated between CDR3 peptides within each V-J. Welch's t-statistics and random forest reduced roughly 540 V-J features to fewer than 15, which were used in a naive Bayes classifier (R e1071). The Morisita-Horn index was used to measure how similar the thyroid and blood repertoires were. Through fastp at Q25 and MiXCR, TCRdb rebuilt clones from the public reads, retaining in-frame beta chains. When rows share a CDR3 protein, they turn into one entry using the most common DNA and genes. The V and J calls come from TCRdb's annotation, not from the publication. The sample table holds roughly 500,000 distinct CDR3 sequences, of which 46% were seen once. The ten largest clones represent 44% of the sample.

The sample comprised peripheral blood or thyroid tissue (not recorded which). Rearrangement joined TRBV6-6 to TRBJ2-5, and TRBD2 aligns with 9 junction nucleotides. The receptor's source is an adult woman with Graves' disease, either hyperthyroidism or ophthalmopathy (not recorded which). The DNA sequence reads TGTGCCAGCAGTTACTCAGTTAGCGGGAGAGGGCAAGAGACCCAGTACTTC. This gives the protein CASSYSVSGRGQETQYF.